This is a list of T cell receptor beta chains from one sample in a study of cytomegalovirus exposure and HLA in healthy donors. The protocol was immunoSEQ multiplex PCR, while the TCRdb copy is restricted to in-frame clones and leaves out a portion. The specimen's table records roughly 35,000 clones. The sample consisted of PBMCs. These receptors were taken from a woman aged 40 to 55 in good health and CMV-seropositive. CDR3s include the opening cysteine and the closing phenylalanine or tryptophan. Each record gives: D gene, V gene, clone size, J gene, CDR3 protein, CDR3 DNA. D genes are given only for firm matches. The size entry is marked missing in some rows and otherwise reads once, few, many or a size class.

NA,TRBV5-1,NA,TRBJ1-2,CASSSDWGDGYTF,TGCGCCAGCAGCTCGGACTGGGGTGATGGCTACACCTTC
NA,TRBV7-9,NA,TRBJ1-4,CASKEGTVDKKLFF,TGTGCCAGCAAGGAGGGGACGGTGGATAAAAAACTGTTTTTT
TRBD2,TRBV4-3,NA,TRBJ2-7,CASSQELARLNEQYF,TGCGCCAGCAGCCAGGAACTAGCGAGATTGAACGAGCAGTACTTC
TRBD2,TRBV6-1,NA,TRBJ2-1,CASTGGTYNEQFF,TGTGCCAGCACGGGGGGGACCTACAATGAGCAGTTCTTC
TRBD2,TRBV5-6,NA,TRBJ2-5,CASSLGTSGGWRLEVQYF,TGTGCCAGCAGCTTGGGGACTAGCGGGGGGTGGCGCCTCGAGGTCCAGTACTTC
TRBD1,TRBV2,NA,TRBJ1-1,CASGETGLGTEAFF,TGTGCCAGCGGGGAGACAGGGCTGGGCACTGAAGCTTTCTTT
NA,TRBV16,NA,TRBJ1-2,CASSQIQQNYGYTF,TGTGCCAGCAGCCAAATTCAACAGAACTATGGCTACACCTTC
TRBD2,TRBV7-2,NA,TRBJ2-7,CASSLALAGTLEQYF,TGTGCCAGCAGCTTAGCCCTAGCGGGGACCCTAGAGCAGTACTTC
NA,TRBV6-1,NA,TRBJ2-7,CASSEETFFYEQYF,TGTGCCAGCAGTGAAGAAACTTTCTTCTACGAGCAGTACTTC
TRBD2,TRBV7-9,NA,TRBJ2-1,CASSLGRAVEQFF,TGTGCCAGCAGCTTGGGGAGGGCCGTTGAGCAGTTCTTC
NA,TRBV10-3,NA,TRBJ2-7,CAISVSGQSYEQYF,TGTGCCATCAGTGTATCAGGACAGTCCTACGAGCAGTACTTC
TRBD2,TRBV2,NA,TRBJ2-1,CASSTSGGQNEQFF,TGTGCCAGCAGCACTAGCGGGGGTCAGAATGAGCAGTTCTTC
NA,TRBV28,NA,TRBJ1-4,CASSPVLNEKLFF,TGTGCCAGCAGCCCGGTCCTTAATGAAAAACTGTTTTTT
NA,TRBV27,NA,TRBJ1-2,CASRSMSHYGYTF,TGTGCCAGCCGTTCCATGTCCCACTATGGCTACACCTTC
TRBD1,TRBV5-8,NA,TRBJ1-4,CASSLAGTDNEKLFF,TGTGCCAGCAGCTTGGCCGGGACAGATAATGAAAAACTGTTTTTT
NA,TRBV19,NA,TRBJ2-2,CASSIELYTGELFF,TGTGCCAGTAGTATAGAGCTCTACACCGGGGAGTTGTTTTTT
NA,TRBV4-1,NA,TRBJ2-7,CASSQDPSVSYEQYF,TGCGCCAGCAGCCAAGATCCGTCGGTCTCCTACGAGCAGTACTTC
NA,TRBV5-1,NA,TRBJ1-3,CASSLGRDEGNTIYF,TGCGCCAGCAGCTTGGGCAGGGATGAAGGGAACACCATATATTTT
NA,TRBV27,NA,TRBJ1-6,CASTLEGPTDSYNSPLHF,TGTGCCAGCACTCTCGAGGGCCCGACGGACTCCTATAATTCACCCCTCCACTTT
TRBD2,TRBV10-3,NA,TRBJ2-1,CAISSRGLAGDNEQFF,TGTGCCATCAGTAGCAGGGGACTAGCGGGCGACAATGAGCAGTTCTTC
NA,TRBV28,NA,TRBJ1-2,CATTTGSYGYTF,TGTGCCACCACGACAGGATCATATGGCTACACCTTC
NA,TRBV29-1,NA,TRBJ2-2,CSVEDHRAGGELFF,TGCAGCGTTGAAGATCACAGGGCGGGCGGGGAGCTGTTTTTT
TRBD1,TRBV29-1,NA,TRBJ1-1,CSVVRGRTEAFF,TGCAGCGTTGTCAGGGGGAGGACTGAAGCTTTCTTT
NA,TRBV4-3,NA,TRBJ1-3,CASSQDGTSGNTIYF,TGCGCCAGCAGCCAAGATGGGACTTCTGGAAACACCATATATTTT
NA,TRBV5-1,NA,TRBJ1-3,CASSLAPGTTGNTIYF,TGCGCCAGCAGCTTGGCGCCGGGAACAACTGGAAACACCATATATTTT
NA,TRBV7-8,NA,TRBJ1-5,CASSVRPGELYQPQHF,TGTGCCAGCAGCGTACGACCGGGGGAGTTGTATCAGCCCCAGCATTTT
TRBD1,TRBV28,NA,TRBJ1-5,CASSPRTGINQPQHF,TGTGCCAGCAGTCCGCGGACAGGAATCAATCAGCCCCAGCATTTT
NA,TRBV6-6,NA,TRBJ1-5,CASSYQGTSNQPQHF,TGTGCCAGCAGTTACCAAGGGACAAGCAATCAGCCCCAGCATTTT
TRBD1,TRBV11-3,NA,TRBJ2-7,CASSPRGGHEQYF,TGTGCCAGCAGCCCCAGAGGGGGCCACGAGCAGTACTTC
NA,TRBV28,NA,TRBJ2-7,CASSLLYEQYF,TGTGCCAGCAGTCTACTCTACGAGCAGTACTTC
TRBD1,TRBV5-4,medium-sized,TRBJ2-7,CASSLKTGGHEQYF,TGTGCCAGCAGCTTGAAGACAGGGGGACACGAGCAGTACTTC
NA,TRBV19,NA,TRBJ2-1,CATSAGQAFEQFF,TGTGCGACCTCGGCTGGCCAGGCCTTTGAGCAGTTCTTC
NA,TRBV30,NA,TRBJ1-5,CAWSRGLLGNQPQHF,TGTGCCTGGAGCAGGGGTCTGTTGGGCAATCAGCCCCAGCATTTT
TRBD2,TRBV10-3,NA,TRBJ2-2,CAINPGLDTGELFF,TGTGCCATCAACCCGGGACTAGATACCGGGGAGCTGTTTTTT
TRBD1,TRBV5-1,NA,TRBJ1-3,CASSPGQGVGNTIYF,TGCGCCAGCAGCCCGGGACAGGGAGTTGGAAACACCATATATTTT
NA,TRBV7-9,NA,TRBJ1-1,CASSFEGGAKAFF,TGTGCCAGCAGCTTTGAAGGCGGGGCAAAAGCTTTCTTT